Below are 29 T cell receptor beta chains sequenced from a single sample in a study of T cells in Graves' hyperthyroidism and ophthalmopathy. RNA transcripts served as the template for amplifying TCR beta CDR3 regions. When the TCR CDR3 underwent first-round RT-PCR, the HTBI primer set was used. TCRdb re-called the multiplex PCR reads with MiXCR, one entry per CDR3 protein. Of approximately 520,000 distinct CDR3 sequences in the sample, roughly 24% were seen once. The specimen sequenced was blood. Receptor source: a woman in her 30s with Graves' ophthalmopathy.

This clonotype was recorded a few times. The chain combines TRBV4-3 with TRBJ2-5; 9 positions match TRBD2. In germline, CDR1 is LGHNA, CDR2 YSLEER. The length of the CDR3 is 18 residues. Trimming at V came to 1 base and at J to 1 base, leaving 10 bases not matched to a gene. CDR3 coding DNA: TGCGCCAGCAGCCAAGTAACGGATAGCGGGGGACCCCAAGAGACCCAGTACTTC. As protein: CASSQVTDSGGPQETQYF.

This clonotype came up a few times. It may be a read error: a sequence one base away is much more abundant. The rearrangement links TRBV19 to TRBJ1-1; no clear D. Germline CDR1 LNHDA, CDR2 SQIVND (reference sequence). The CDR3 sequence is 13 residues long. V was clipped by 7 bases and J by 3 bases, with 12 bases between them. The CDR3: CASIKTSDTEAFF. DNA of the CDR3: TGTGCCAGTATTAAGACGTCAGACACTGAAGCTTTCTTT.

This clonotype appeared many times. The gene calls are TRBV12-3 or TRBV12-4 and TRBJ2-7; 9 positions agree with TRBD1. This CDR3 comprises 13 residues. V trimming: 5 bases; J trimming: 7 bases; junction bases outside the gene matches: 6. This CDR3 reads CASSGLTGGEQYF. In nucleotides, the CDR3 is TGTGCCAGCAGTGGTCTGACAGGGGGTGAGCAGTACTTC.

The gene calls are TRBV5-1 and TRBJ2-5; D is unclear. The CDR3 is made up of 13 amino acids. CDR1 is SGHRS, CDR2 YFSETQ, per germline. Trimming took off 5 bases at V and 1 base at J, with 9 bases between the two ends. The CDR3 spells CASRRASQETQYF. CDR3 bases: TGCGCCAGCAGAAGAGCCAGCCAAGAGACCCAGTACTTC.

This clonotype was recorded at least ten times. This chain uses TRBV7-9 with TRBJ1-2; D gene ambiguous. The CDR3 is 14 amino acids. Germline assignment: CDR1 SEHNR and CDR2 FQNEAQ (reference sequence). The V end lost 1 base, the J end lost 5 bases, and 11 bases lay between the germline ends. This CDR3 reads CASSLVGSFYGYTF. The DNA for the CDR3 is TGTGCCAGCAGCTTAGTTGGCAGTTTTTATGGCTACACCTTC.

This clonotype was observed many times. V gene TRBV20-1 combines with J gene TRBJ1-2; 7 positions agree with TRBD1. Germline CDR1 reads DFQATT; CDR2 reads SNEGSKA (reference sequence). J gave up 7 bases and V 5 bases, and 7 bases lay outside the gene matches. CDR3 size: 12 residues. CDR3 coding DNA: TGCAGTGCTCTCAGGGGGTTACCTGGCTACACCTTC. Its protein is CSALRGLPGYTF.

Ten or more counts support this clonotype. V and J are TRBV19 and TRBJ1-1; 7 bases agree with TRBD1. The J segment lost 3 bases and the V segment lost 4 bases, leaving 8 bases of the junction unmatched. Germline V gene sequence: CDR1 LNHDA, CDR2 SQIVND (reference sequence). The CDR3 runs 15 residues. The CDR3 DNA follows: TGTGCCAGTAGTACTTGGGGGACAGAAGACACTGAAGCTTTCTTT. It translates to CASSTWGTEDTEAFF.

This clonotype has a count of ten or more. CDR3 in DNA: TGTGCCAGCAGTTACTCGAAAGGGAACTATGGCTACACCTTC. It translates to CASSYSKGNYGYTF. This chain uses TRBV6-5 with TRBJ1-2; D is uncertain. The CDR3 is made up of 14 amino acids. Trimming shortened V by 0 bases and J by 2 bases, and 7 bases separated the two germline ends. Germline V gene sequence: CDR1 MNHEY, CDR2 SVGAGI.

This clonotype showed up many times. The gene calls are TRBV11-2 and TRBJ2-2; a possible D gene is TRBD1 (6 bases). V was pared by 1 base and J by 1 base, with 16 bases between. The germline gives CDR1 SGHAT, CDR2 FQNNGV. CDR3 length equals 18 residues. The CDR3 loop reads CASSLGTWSRGNTGELFF. The DNA of the CDR3 is TGTGCCAGCAGCTTAGGTACATGGAGCAGGGGGAACACCGGGGAGCTGTTTTTT.

This clonotype showed up just a few times. The rearrangement uses TRBV20-1 and TRBJ2-7, with 9 bases that match TRBD1. J was trimmed by 5 bases and V by 3 bases; bases with no gene match: 20. CDR3 size: 18 residues. From germline, CDR1 is DFQATT and CDR2 SNEGSKA (reference sequence). The DNA for the CDR3 is TGCAGTGCTAGGATCGCCAGTCTCGGGACAGGGCAGGTGAACGAGCAGTACTTC. The encoded protein is CSARIASLGTGQVNEQYF.

Notes on this clonotype: This sequence may be a read error, since a much larger clone differs from it by one base. The J gene is TRBJ2-7, the V gene TRBV9; D is uncertain. V was trimmed by 0 bases and J by 9 bases, leaving 16 bases between them. Germline V gene sequence: CDR1 SGDLS, CDR2 YYNGEE. The CDR3 totals 14 residues. The CDR3 DNA reads TGTGCCAGCAGCGTAGATGCCATGGCCAGAGGGCAGTACTTC. As protein: CASSVDAMARGQYF.

This clonotype was observed a few times. This chain uses TRBV28 with TRBJ2-5, with a tentative D call TRBD2 (6 bases). CDR3 size: 15 residues. Trimming shortened V by 7 bases and J by 0 bases, and 15 bases separated the two germline ends. Germline V CDR1 and CDR2: MDHEN, SYDVKM. In nucleotides, the CDR3 is TGTGCCAGCACCTACCTGGGCGGGGACCAAGAGACCCAGTACTTC. Translated: CASTYLGGDQETQYF.

There are many counts of this clonotype. The rearrangement links TRBV30 to TRBJ1-1; D is undetermined. Germline values: CDR1 GTSNPN, CDR2 SVGIG (reference sequence). The CDR3 sequence is 13 residues long. V was trimmed by 3 bases and J by 4 bases, leaving 12 bases between them. The CDR3: CAWRGGFGTEAFF. As DNA, the CDR3 is TGTGCCTGGAGAGGAGGGTTTGGCACTGAAGCTTTCTTT.

Relative to its sample, this clonotype is medium-sized. The chain has TRBV6-1 and TRBJ1-1; maybe TRBD1 (5 bases). The ends were cut back, 2 bases at V and 8 bases at J, with 15 bases in the middle. The CDR3 contains 14 residues. Germline values: CDR1 MNHNS, CDR2 SASEGT. This CDR3 reads CASSELYGKGEAFF. In DNA, the CDR3 is TGTGCCAGCAGTGAATTGTATGGCAAGGGGGAAGCTTTCTTT.

This clonotype was seen repeatedly, ten times or more. The chain couples TRBV30 to TRBJ2-6; no firm D call. The CDR3 is 15 amino acids. V was shortened by 5 bases and J by 0 bases, with 11 bases between the two germline ends. Germline V gene lookup returns CDR1 GTSNPN and CDR2 SVGIG (reference sequence). The CDR3 DNA reads TGTGCCTGGGAAGGCAAGCGCTCTGGGGCCAACGTCCTGACTTTC. Protein: CAWEGKRSGANVLTF.

This clonotype was picked up many times. The J gene is TRBJ1-1, the V gene TRBV5-5; D gene uncertain. This CDR3 is 14 amino acids long. From germline, CDR1 is SGHKS and CDR2 YYEKEE (reference sequence). The V end was cut by 1 base, the J end by 4 bases, with 11 bases between. The CDR3 DNA follows: TGTGCCAGCAGCTTGCAAGGGTATGCCACTGAAGCTTTCTTT. This codes for CASSLQGYATEAFF.

This clonotype occurred many times. The chain recombines TRBV20-1 with TRBJ2-5, with TRBD2 identical over 13 bases. Per the germline V gene, CDR1 is DFQATT and CDR2 is SNEGSKA (reference sequence). The CDR3 sequence is 15 residues long. V lost 4 bases, J lost 1 base, and 3 bases stayed unmatched. CDR3 in DNA: TGCAGTGCTACATGGACTAGCGGGAGCCAAGAGACCCAGTACTTC. This gives the protein CSATWTSGSQETQYF.

V usage is TRBV5-1 and J usage is TRBJ2-2; D call uncertain. Germline assignment: CDR1 SGHRS and CDR2 YFSETQ. CDR3 length equals 15 residues. Between the trimmed V and J ends, which lost 0 bases and 4 bases, there was a span of 10 bases. CDR3 sequence (DNA): TGCGCCAGCAGCTTGGTGGTACAGAGCACCGGGGAGCTGTTTTTT. Its protein is CASSLVVQSTGELFF.

This clonotype was counted at least ten times. The J gene is TRBJ2-7, the V gene TRBV7-2, with 7 bases lining up with TRBD1. Germline V gene lookup returns CDR1 SGHTA and CDR2 FQGNSA. This CDR3 has 15 amino acids. J was trimmed by 3 bases and V by 6 bases; bases with no gene match: 11. This CDR3 reads CASSPTAGQVYEQYF. CDR3 sequence (DNA): TGTGCCAGCAGTCCGACCGCCGGACAGGTCTACGAGCAGTACTTC.

This clonotype was counted ten times or more. The V and J genes are TRBV5-1 and TRBJ1-2; 9 nucleotides line up with TRBD1. The length of the CDR3 is 15 residues. The V and J ends lost 0 bases and 2 bases, in that order; junction bases with no gene match: 2. Per the germline V gene, CDR1 is SGHRS and CDR2 is YFSETQ. CDR3 loop: CASSLAGTGNYGYTF. Here the CDR3 DNA reads TGCGCCAGCAGCTTGGCCGGGACAGGGAACTATGGCTACACCTTC.

Regarding this clonotype: The junction does not match germline at one end; this may be a read error. The rearrangement links TRBV25-1 to TRBJ2-7; 7 nucleotides agree with TRBD1. The V gene's germline CDR1 is MGHDK and CDR2 SYGVNS. This CDR3 has 16 amino acids. The CDR3 DNA follows: TGTGCCACCAGTGATTTGCTGGGGGACAGCTCCTACGAGCAGTACTTC. Its protein is CATSDLLGDSSYEQYF.

This rearrangement joins TRBV12-3 or TRBV12-4 to TRBJ2-3, with 7 bases fitting TRBD2. This CDR3 has 13 residues. Trimming took 8 bases from V and 4 from J; bases not matched to a gene: 6. Here the CDR3 reads CASEVGGADTQYF. CDR3 DNA: TGTGCCAGCGAGGTGGGGGGGGCAGATACGCAGTATTTT.

This clonotype was recorded at least ten times. The chain joins TRBV11-1 to TRBJ2-5; 9 bases fit TRBD2. Trimming removed 3 bases from V and 2 bases from J; junction bases left unmatched: 7. Germline CDR1 reads SGHAT; CDR2 reads FQDESV (reference sequence). The CDR3 runs to 16 residues. The CDR3 sequence is CASSLRSLAGQETQYF. The CDR3 DNA is TGTGCCAGCAGCTTGAGGTCCCTAGCGGGGCAAGAGACCCAGTACTTC.

This clonotype was picked up many times. The CDR3 DNA sequence: TGCAGCGCCGAAACTAGCGGGGGACCCACCGGGGAGCTGTTTTTT. Its protein product is CSAETSGGPTGELFF. The chain is built from TRBV29-1 and TRBJ2-2; TRBD2 matches 11 bases. In germline, CDR1 is SQVTM, CDR2 ANQGSEA. Trimming took 7 bases from V and 4 from J; bases not matched to a gene: 8. The CDR3 consists of 15 residues.

Points on this clonotype: The germline gene is not matched at one end of the junction; a read error may be the cause. The V gene is TRBV12-3 or TRBV12-4, the J gene TRBJ1-5; weak D call: TRBD1 (6 bases). The length of the CDR3 is 17 residues. The CDR3 nucleotides are TGTGCCAGCAGTTCGTACGAGCCGGGACACCGCAATCAGCTCCAGCATTTT. This encodes CASSSYEPGHRNQLQHF.

This clonotype was counted at least ten times. The gene calls are TRBV20-1 and TRBJ1-2, with no clear D. Germline values: CDR1 DFQATT, CDR2 SNEGSKA (reference sequence). The V and J ends lost 0 bases and 1 base respectively, with 12 bases between them. This CDR3 is 15 amino acids long. The CDR3 reads CSARDIGHINYGYTF. As DNA, the CDR3 is TGCAGTGCTAGAGATATAGGGCATATTAACTATGGCTACACCTTC.

This sequence joins TRBV6-2 or TRBV6-3 and TRBJ2-5; D is perhaps TRBD1 (6 bases). The CDR3 runs to 15 residues. V gave up 2 bases and J gave up 4 bases, with 14 bases separating them. Germline CDR1 and CDR2: MNHEY and SVGEGT. CDR3 amino acids: CASSYEVGAGETQYF. In DNA, the CDR3 is TGTGCCAGCAGTTACGAGGTGGGGGCCGGAGAGACCCAGTACTTC.

In its sample, this clonotype was seen many times. The V and J genes are TRBV6-5 and TRBJ2-7, with D perhaps TRBD2 (6 bases). The CDR3 covers 13 residues. Looked up from germline, CDR1 is MNHEY and CDR2 is SVGAGI. V dropped 6 bases and J dropped 1 base, with 10 bases sitting between them. CDR3 residues: CASSRDLSYEQYF. The CDR3 DNA is TGTGCCAGCAGCCGGGACTTATCCTACGAGCAGTACTTC.

This clonotype was seen ten or more times. This chain connects TRBV6-5 to TRBJ1-2, with D possibly TRBD1 on 6 matching bases. The length of the CDR3 is 15 residues. V lost 0 bases, J lost 3 bases, and 11 bases lay in between. Looked up from germline, CDR1 is MNHEY and CDR2 is SVGAGI. The CDR3 here is CASSYSGGLDYGYTF. The CDR3 DNA sequence: TGTGCCAGCAGTTACTCAGGGGGTCTTGACTATGGCTACACCTTC.